Detailed here is one T cell receptor beta chain. From its re-call of the 5' RACE reads, TCRdb lists each CDR3 protein once, without DNA. Across fewer than 110,000 distinct CDR3 sequences, the top ten clones capture about 2% of the sample. These data are taken from a study of monozygotic twins with inflammatory bowel disease. CDR1 LNHDA and CDR2 SQIVND come from the germline V gene (reference sequence). The CDR3 is made up of 15 amino acids. The sequenced sample consisted of blood. The receptor was derived from a human donor with ulcerative colitis or Crohn's disease, or a healthy co-twin of an affected twin (not recorded which). The V call is TRBV19, the J call TRBJ1-4; TCRdb names TRBD1, which stays unverified in the absence of DNA. The CDR3 sequence: CASSPTRTGMLKLFF.